Reported below is one T cell receptor (beta chain). The target antigen is unknown. The germline CDR1 and CDR2 sequences are MDHEN and SYDVKM. The CDR3 runs 11 residues. Researchers reported sorting every CD8+ T cell subset in triplicate, under 350,000 cells per sort. In preparing the TRB cDNA libraries, 5' RACE with UMI labels was used. TCRdb reprocessed the 5' RACE reads; each CDR3 protein has one entry and no DNA is given. This repertoire includes over 35,000 distinct CDR3 sequences. This sample is drawn from a study of CXCR3-negative and CXCR3-positive naive CD8 T cells. Study-wide points: Much lower diversity was found in memory CD8+ cells, while both naive subsets had comparably high diversity. With CXCR3 expression partially decreased after cryopreservation, most assays relied on fresh PBMCs.

Sample: memory CD8+ T cells from blood. The TCR was taken from a human donor in good health. Some clones in this sample may be carry-over from other donors' samples. The chain links TRBV28 to TRBJ2-1. The CDR3 spells CASSPHNEQFF.